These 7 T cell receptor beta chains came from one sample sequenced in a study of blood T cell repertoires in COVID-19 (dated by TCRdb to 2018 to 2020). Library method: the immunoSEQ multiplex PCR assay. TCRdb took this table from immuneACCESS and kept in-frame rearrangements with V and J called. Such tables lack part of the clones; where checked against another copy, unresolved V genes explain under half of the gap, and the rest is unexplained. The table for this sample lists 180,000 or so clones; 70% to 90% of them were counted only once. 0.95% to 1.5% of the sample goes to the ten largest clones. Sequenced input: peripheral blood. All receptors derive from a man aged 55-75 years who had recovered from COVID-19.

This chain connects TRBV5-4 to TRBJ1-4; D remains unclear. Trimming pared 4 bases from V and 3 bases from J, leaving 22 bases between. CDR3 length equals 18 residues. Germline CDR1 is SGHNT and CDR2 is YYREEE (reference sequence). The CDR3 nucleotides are TGTGCCAGCAGCGCCGTCGGGTGGGATCCGCGGGCTAATGAAAAACTGTTTTTT. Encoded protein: CASSAVGWDPRANEKLFF.

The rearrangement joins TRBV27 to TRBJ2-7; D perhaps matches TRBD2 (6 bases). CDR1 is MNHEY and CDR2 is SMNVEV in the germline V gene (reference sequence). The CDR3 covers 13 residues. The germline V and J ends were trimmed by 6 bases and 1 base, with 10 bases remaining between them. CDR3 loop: CASSMGGSYEQYF. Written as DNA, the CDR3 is TGTGCCAGCAGCATGGGAGGTTCCTACGAGCAGTACTTC.

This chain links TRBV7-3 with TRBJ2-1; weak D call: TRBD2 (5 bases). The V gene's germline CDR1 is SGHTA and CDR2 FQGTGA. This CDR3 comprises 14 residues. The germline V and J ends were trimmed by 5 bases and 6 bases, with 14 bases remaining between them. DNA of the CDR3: TGTGCCAGCAGCGCCCAAGCGGACTCCAATGAGCAGTTCTTC. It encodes CASSAQADSNEQFF.

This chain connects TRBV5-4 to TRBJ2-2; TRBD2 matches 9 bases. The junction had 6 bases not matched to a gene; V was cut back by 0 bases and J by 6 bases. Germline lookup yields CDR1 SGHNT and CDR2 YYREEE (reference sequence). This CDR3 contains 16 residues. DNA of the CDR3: TGTGCCAGCAGCTTGGGGGCAGCGGGGGGCCCCGGGGAGCTGTTTTTT. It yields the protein CASSLGAAGGPGELFF.

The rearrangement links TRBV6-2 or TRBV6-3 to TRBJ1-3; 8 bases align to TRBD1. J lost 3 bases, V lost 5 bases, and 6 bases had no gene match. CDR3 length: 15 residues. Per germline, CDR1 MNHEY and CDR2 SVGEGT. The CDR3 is CASSRIQGDGNTIYF. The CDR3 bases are TGTGCCAGCAGTCGGATACAGGGGGATGGAAACACCATATATTTT.

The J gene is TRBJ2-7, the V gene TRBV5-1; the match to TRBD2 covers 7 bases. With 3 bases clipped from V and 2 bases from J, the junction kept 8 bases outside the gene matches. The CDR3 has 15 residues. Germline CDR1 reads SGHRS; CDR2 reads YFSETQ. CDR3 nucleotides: TGCGCCAGCAGCTCCGCGGCTAGCGGAACCTACGAGCAGTACTTC. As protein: CASSSAASGTYEQYF.

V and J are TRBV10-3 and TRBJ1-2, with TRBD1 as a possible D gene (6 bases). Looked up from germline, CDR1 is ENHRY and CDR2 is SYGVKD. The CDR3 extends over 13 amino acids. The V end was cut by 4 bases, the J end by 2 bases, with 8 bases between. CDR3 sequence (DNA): TGTGCCATCAGTGGACAGGCCAACTATGGCTACACCTTC. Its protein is CAISGQANYGYTF.